These 24 T cell receptor beta chains were all obtained from the same sample, sequenced in a study of spatial heterogeneity in lung cancer. TCRdb re-called the 5' RACE reads through MiXCR, storing one row per CDR3 protein. The sample has 12,000 or so distinct CDR3 sequences, roughly 6.4% seen once; the top ten hold 10%. The time point was: sample taken at primary tumor resection. Unsorted tumor, nontumor lung tissue or cryopreserved PBMC supplied the whole RNA. The sample in question was normal lung tissue next to the tumor, obtained at surgery. These receptors came from a male donor with early-stage non-small cell lung cancer.

About this clonotype: This beta chain is an unintended read in a library built for alpha chains; its size means little. The chain joins TRBV30 to TRBJ2-2; 9 positions agree with TRBD2. The J segment lost 4 bases and the V segment lost 2 bases, leaving 8 bases of the junction unmatched. The CDR3 contains 16 residues. CDR1 is GTSNPN and CDR2 is SVGIG in the germline V gene (reference sequence). In nucleotides, the CDR3 is TGTGCCTGGAGTCTTGGGGCTAGCGGGACCACCGGGGAGCTGTTTTTT. Amino acids: CAWSLGASGTTGELFF.

This clonotype has ten or more counts. This beta chain is an off-target read within a library intended for alpha chains, so its frequency means little. This rearrangement joins TRBV30 to TRBJ1-5, with D possibly being TRBD1 (5 bases). The CDR3 has 15 amino acids. Germline V gene data show CDR1 as GTSNPN and CDR2 as SVGIG (reference sequence). V was clipped by 0 bases and J by 4 bases, with 13 bases between them. The DNA for the CDR3 is TGTGCCTGGAGTGTACGCGGGGCAGGGAATCAGCCCCAGCATTTT. Encoded protein: CAWSVRGAGNQPQHF.

This clonotype was picked up many times. With the library built for alpha chains, this beta chain is off target and its frequency is not meaningful. The CDR3 region has the DNA TGCAGCGTTGGGGCCACTATGGGTACTGAAGCTTTCTTT. Translating it yields CSVGATMGTEAFF. The rearrangement uses TRBV29-1 and TRBJ1-1, with D uncertain. From germline, CDR1 is SQVTM and CDR2 ANQGSEA. The CDR3 is made up of 13 amino acids. V dropped 4 bases and J dropped 5 bases, with 14 bases sitting between them.

Ten or more counts support this clonotype. In a library made to pick up alpha chains, this beta chain is a stray read with a size that means little. The V and J genes are TRBV11-2 and TRBJ2-2; 9 nucleotides match TRBD1. The germline V gene encodes CDR1 SGHAT and CDR2 FQNNGV. CDR3 size: 15 residues. J gave up 4 bases and V 5 bases, and 5 bases lay outside the gene matches. The CDR3 here is CASSAGQGGTGELFF. CDR3 DNA sequence: TGTGCCAGCAGCGCGGGACAGGGCGGCACCGGGGAGCTGTTTTTT.

This clonotype was counted at least ten times. This beta chain is a stray sequence in a library constructed for alpha chains; its clone size is not meaningful. The chain employs TRBV20-1 and TRBJ2-7; D possibly uses TRBD1 or TRBD2 (5 bases each). Per germline, CDR1 DFQATT and CDR2 SNEGSKA (reference sequence). V was shortened by 0 bases and J by 1 base, with 13 bases between the two germline ends. This CDR3 is 15 amino acids long. CDR3 in amino acids: CSARDNSRESYEQYF. The CDR3 DNA reads TGCAGTGCTAGAGATAATAGCAGGGAGTCCTACGAGCAGTACTTC.

This clonotype came up a few times. Because this beta chain is a stray read in a library intended to capture alpha chains, its abundance should not be given much weight. The chain links TRBV6-5 to TRBJ2-1; TRBD2 agrees at 8 bases. The ends lost 5 bases at V and 8 bases at J; junction bases unmatched: 14. The CDR3 contains 16 residues. In germline, CDR1 is MNHEY, CDR2 SVGAGI. The CDR3 spells CASSTKTGTRFDEQFF. DNA for the CDR3: TGTGCCAGCAGTACCAAAACCGGGACTAGGTTCGATGAGCAGTTCTTC.

This clonotype is classed as medium-sized. This beta chain appears as a stray read in a library generated for alpha chains; its size is not informative. The chain is built from TRBV29-1 and TRBJ1-1; 9 bases map to TRBD1. Germline CDR1 SQVTM, CDR2 ANQGSEA. CDR3 size: 13 residues. The ends lost 7 bases at V and 7 bases at J; junction bases unmatched: 10. The CDR3 sequence: CSARLQGANEAFF. The DNA of the CDR3 is TGCAGCGCCCGATTACAGGGGGCTAATGAAGCTTTCTTT.

In its sample, this clonotype is medium-sized. This beta chain is an off-target read within a library intended for alpha chains, so its frequency means little. The chain carries TRBV28 and TRBJ2-1, with 8 bases matching TRBD1. This CDR3 comprises 15 residues. Trimming removed 3 bases from V and 8 bases from J; junction bases left unmatched: 9. CDR1 MDHEN and CDR2 SYDVKM come from the germline V gene. The CDR3 bases are TGTGCCAGCAGTTTTGACAGGGGAGTTGTATATGAGCAGTTCTTC. This gives the protein CASSFDRGVVYEQFF.

This clonotype was seen many times. This beta chain was picked up by a library intended for alpha chains and is off target, so its count carries little meaning. V gene TRBV12-3 or TRBV12-4 combines with J gene TRBJ2-7; D is possibly TRBD2 (6 bases). The CDR3 has 15 amino acids. V was shortened by 0 bases and J by 7 bases, with 16 bases between the two germline ends. In DNA, the CDR3 is TGTGCCAGCAGTTTAGCTGGGGGGAGAGGTCGAGAGCAGTACTTC. It codes for CASSLAGGRGREQYF.

This clonotype qualifies as medium-sized. This beta chain slipped into a library made for alpha chains as a stray read, so its size is not meaningful. The CDR3 protein is CASSSGTGGIENTEAFF. The CDR3 coding sequence is TGTGCCAGCAGTTCCGGGACAGGGGGGATTGAGAACACTGAAGCTTTCTTT. The V and J genes are TRBV12-3 or TRBV12-4 and TRBJ1-1; 11 bases agree with TRBD1. The CDR3 has 17 residues. Trimming took 4 bases from V and 1 from J; bases not matched to a gene: 8.

Remarks on this clonotype: This beta chain is a stray sequence in a library constructed for alpha chains; its clone size is not meaningful. V and J are TRBV5-1 and TRBJ1-5, with D maybe TRBD1 (6 bases). Germline CDR1 is SGHRS and CDR2 is YFSETQ. The CDR3 totals 15 residues. Trimming shortened V by 1 base and J by 3 bases, and 11 bases separated the two germline ends. CDR3 in DNA: TGCGCCAGCAGCTTGACTGGGACAATCAATCAGCCCCAGCATTTT. This encodes CASSLTGTINQPQHF.

The sample holds many counts of this clonotype. This beta chain turned up in a library designed for alpha chains; as an off-target read, its abundance says little. The chain links TRBV7-2 to TRBJ2-5; D not certain. The V end lost 5 bases, the J end lost 5 bases, and 9 bases lay between the germline ends. The CDR3 has 12 amino acids. Germline V lookup: CDR1 SGHTA, CDR2 FQGNSA. CDR3 DNA: TGTGCCAGCAGCCGATATAGCGAGACCCAGTACTTC. This sequence encodes CASSRYSETQYF. The variable domain in full, completed from reference TRBV7-2 and TRBJ2-5, reads GAGVSQSPSNKVTEKGKDVELRCDPISGHTALYWYRQSLGQGLEFLIYFQGNSAPDKSGLPSDRFSAERTGGSVSTLTIQRTQQEDSAVYLCASSRYSETQYFGPGTRLLVL.

The sample holds a few counts of this clonotype. Little can be read into the size of this beta chain, an off-target read in a library designed for alpha chains. The V and J genes are TRBV2 and TRBJ2-2, with TRBD2 as a possible D gene (6 bases). Germline V lookup: CDR1 SNHLY, CDR2 FYNNEI. Trimming cost V 3 bases and J 6 bases, with 14 bases left between them. The CDR3 covers 15 residues. The CDR3 DNA is TGTGCCAGCAGTGATTACCCGGGAGCCTCCGGGGAGCTGTTTTTT. Translation: CASSDYPGASGELFF.

At least ten counts were recorded for this clonotype. This beta chain turned up in a library designed for alpha chains; as an off-target read, its abundance says little. The J gene is TRBJ1-5, the V gene TRBV6-5; TRBD1 aligns across 9 bases. Germline CDR1 reads MNHEY; CDR2 reads SVGAGI. This CDR3 comprises 15 residues. V was pared by 5 bases and J by 6 bases, with 8 bases of the junction left unmatched. Here the CDR3 DNA reads TGTGCCAGCAGTACCCTACAGGGGGCCGGTCAGCCCCAGCATTTT. The encoded protein is CASSTLQGAGQPQHF.

Many counts were recorded for this clonotype. Since it is a stray read in a library aimed at alpha chains, this beta chain has a size that is not meaningful. The chain links TRBV7-9 to TRBJ1-1; TRBD1 matches at 7 bases. The V gene end was trimmed by 6 bases and the J gene end by 8 bases; junction bases not matched to a gene: 9. CDR3 length: 13 amino acids. Germline CDR1 is SEHNR and CDR2 is FQNEAQ (reference sequence). CDR3 DNA sequence: TGTGCCAGCAGTACAGGGGATCAATCGGAAGCTTTCTTT. It translates to CASSTGDQSEAFF. The whole variable domain, filled in from reference TRBV7-9 and TRBJ1-1, reads DTGVSQNPRHKITKRGQNVTFRCDPISEHNRLYWYRQTLGQGPEFLTYFQNEAQLEKSRLLSDRFSAERPKGSFSTLEIQRTEQGDSAMYLCASSTGDQSEAFFGQGTRLTVV.

The table lists this clonotype with many counts. This beta chain turned up in a library designed for alpha chains; as an off-target read, its abundance says little. The CDR3: CASSIAGGPSGELFF. The CDR3, as DNA: TGTGCCAGCAGTATAGCGGGAGGGCCCAGCGGGGAGCTGTTTTTT. J is TRBJ2-2 and V is TRBV7-9; 11 nucleotides line up with TRBD2. The CDR3 sequence is 15 residues long. The germline V gene encodes CDR1 SEHNR and CDR2 FQNEAQ (reference sequence). V dropped 6 bases and J dropped 7; count of bases not matched to a gene: 7.

The sample holds many counts of this clonotype. This beta chain is a stray read from a library made for alpha chains; its abundance is not meaningful. The gene calls are TRBV10-2 and TRBJ2-5; D may be TRBD2 (6 bases). From germline, CDR1 is WSHSY and CDR2 SAAADI. The V end lost 3 bases, the J end lost 4 bases, and 6 bases lay between the germline ends. This CDR3 has 12 residues. CDR3 sequence: CASSDSGETQYF. In DNA, the CDR3 is TGCGCCAGCAGTGATAGCGGAGAGACCCAGTACTTC.

In this sample, this clonotype turned up many times. A library made for alpha chains picked up this beta chain off target, so its size means little. The chain joins TRBV5-1 to TRBJ1-2, with 9 positions matching TRBD1. The CDR3 consists of 15 residues. V dropped 4 bases and J dropped 4; count of bases not matched to a gene: 8. Germline V CDR1 and CDR2: SGHRS, YFSETQ. DNA for the CDR3: TGCGCCAGCAGCACCACAGGGGGCAGTAGCTATGGCTACACCTTC. Translation: CASSTTGGSSYGYTF.

This clonotype was counted many times. Since it is a stray read in a library aimed at alpha chains, this beta chain has a size that is not meaningful. The chain recombines TRBV18 with TRBJ2-3, with no clear D. CDR1 is KGHSH, CDR2 LQKENI, per germline. V was shortened by 3 bases and J by 0 bases, with 4 bases between the two germline ends. This CDR3 has 13 amino acids. The CDR3 spells CASSPSSTDTQYF. The CDR3 coding sequence is TGTGCCAGCTCACCTTCGAGCACAGATACGCAGTATTTT.

There are a few counts of this clonotype. In a library made to pick up alpha chains, this beta chain is a stray read with a size that means little. The chain has TRBV5-1 and TRBJ1-1, with 8 bases lining up with TRBD1. In germline, CDR1 is SGHRS, CDR2 YFSETQ. After removal of 4 bases from V and 4 bases from J, the junction contained 9 bases not matched to a gene. This CDR3 comprises 15 residues. The CDR3 protein is CASSTWTGLTTEAFF. CDR3 sequence (DNA): TGCGCCAGCAGCACGTGGACAGGGTTGACCACTGAAGCTTTCTTT.

With respect to this clonotype: The library was prepared for alpha chains; this beta chain is a stray read, so its frequency means little. V and J are TRBV25-1 and TRBJ2-2; D unclear. The CDR3 is 13 amino acids. Germline V lookup: CDR1 MGHDK, CDR2 SYGVNS. The V and J ends lost 5 bases and 4 bases respectively, with 8 bases between them. The CDR3 DNA sequence: TGTGCCAGCAGTTGGCAGATCACCGGGGAGCTGTTTTTT. Residues: CASSWQITGELFF.

This clonotype was counted many times. The library was prepared for alpha chains; this beta chain is a stray read, so its frequency means little. This chain uses TRBV28 with TRBJ2-5; TRBD1 matches at 7 bases. Looked up from germline, CDR1 is MDHEN and CDR2 is SYDVKM. The length of the CDR3 is 13 residues. V lost 10 bases and J lost 4; bases outside the gene matches: 9. The CDR3 nucleotides are TGTGCCAATGGCCCGGCAGGGGGAGAGACCCAGTACTTC. Encoded protein: CANGPAGGETQYF.

This clonotype was detected ten times or more. This beta chain turned up in a library designed for alpha chains; as an off-target read, its abundance says little. V gene TRBV30 combines with J gene TRBJ1-5; D is possibly TRBD1 (5 bases). The V gene's germline CDR1 is GTSNPN and CDR2 SVGIG (reference sequence). The CDR3 sequence is 13 residues long. Deletions cut 5 bases from V and 2 bases from J, with 10 bases between. The CDR3 sequence: CAWDQGGNQPQHF. The CDR3 nucleotides are TGTGCCTGGGATCAGGGTGGCAATCAGCCCCAGCATTTT.

This clonotype was observed many times. This beta chain is off target for a library built for alpha chains, so its abundance means little. The chain joins TRBV20-1 to TRBJ1-6; no definite D call. CDR3 length: 14 amino acids. Germline V gene data show CDR1 as DFQATT and CDR2 as SNEGSKA (reference sequence). V lost 4 bases to trimming and J lost 7 bases, with 14 bases between them. The CDR3 DNA sequence: TGCAGTGCTACCGAGGGTCCCGTCAATTCACCCCTCCACTTT. Translated, it gives CSATEGPVNSPLHF.